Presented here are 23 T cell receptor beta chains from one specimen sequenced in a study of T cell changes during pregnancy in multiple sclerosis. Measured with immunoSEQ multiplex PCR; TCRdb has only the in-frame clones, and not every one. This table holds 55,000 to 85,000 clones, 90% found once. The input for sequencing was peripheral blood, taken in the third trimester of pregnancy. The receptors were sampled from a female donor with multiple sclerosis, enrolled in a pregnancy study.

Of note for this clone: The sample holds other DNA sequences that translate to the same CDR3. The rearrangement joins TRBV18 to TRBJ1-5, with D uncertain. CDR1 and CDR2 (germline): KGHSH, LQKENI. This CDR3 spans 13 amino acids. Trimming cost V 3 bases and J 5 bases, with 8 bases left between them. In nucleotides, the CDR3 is TGTGCCAGCTCACCGGGCAGAGATCAGCCCCAGCATTTT. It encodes CASSPGRDQPQHF.

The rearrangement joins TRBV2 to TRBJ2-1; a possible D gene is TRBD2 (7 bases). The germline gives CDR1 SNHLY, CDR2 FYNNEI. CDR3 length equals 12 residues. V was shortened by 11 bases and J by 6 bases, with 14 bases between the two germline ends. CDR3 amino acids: CAGREGGNEQFF. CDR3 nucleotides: TGTGCCGGGAGGGAGGGGGGCAATGAGCAGTTCTTC.

The CDR3 DNA sequence: TGTGCCAGTAGTTTTTTTCAGGGAAAGGGAAACACTGAAGCTTTCTTT. Protein: CASSFFQGKGNTEAFF. The chain carries TRBV19 and TRBJ1-1; TRBD1 is a possible D gene (5 bases). Trimming took off 5 bases at V and 2 bases at J, with 18 bases between the two ends. CDR3 length: 16 residues. Germline CDR1 is LNHDA and CDR2 is SQIVND (reference sequence).

Here the CDR3 DNA reads TGTGCCAGCTCACCAATTGAGCTAGCGGGGGCCAAAAACAATGAGCAGTTCTTC. It translates to CASSPIELAGAKNNEQFF. This chain links TRBV18 with TRBJ2-1; 10 bases agree with TRBD2. V trimming: 2 bases; J trimming: 5 bases; junction bases outside the gene matches: 12. CDR1 is KGHSH, CDR2 LQKENI, per germline. CDR3 length: 18 residues.

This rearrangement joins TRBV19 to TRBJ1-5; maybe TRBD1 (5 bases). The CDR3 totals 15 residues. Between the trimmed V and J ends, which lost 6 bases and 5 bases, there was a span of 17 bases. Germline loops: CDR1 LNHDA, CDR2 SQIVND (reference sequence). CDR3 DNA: TGTGCCAGTAGCTTGGGACCCGGGGGGGATCAGCCCCAGCATTTT. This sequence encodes CASSLGPGGDQPQHF.

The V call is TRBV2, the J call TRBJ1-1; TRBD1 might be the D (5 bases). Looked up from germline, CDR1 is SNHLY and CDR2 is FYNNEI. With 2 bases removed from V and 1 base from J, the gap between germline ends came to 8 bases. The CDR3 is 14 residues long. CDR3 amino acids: CASSEQGRNTEAFF. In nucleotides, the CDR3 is TGTGCCAGCAGTGAACAGGGAAGGAACACTGAAGCTTTCTTT.

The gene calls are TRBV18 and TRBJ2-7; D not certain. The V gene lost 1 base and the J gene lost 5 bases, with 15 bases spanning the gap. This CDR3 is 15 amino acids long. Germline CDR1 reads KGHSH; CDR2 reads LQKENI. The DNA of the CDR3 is TGTGCCAGCTCACCACTGGAAAAGATTAGCCACGAGCAGTACTTC. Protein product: CASSPLEKISHEQYF. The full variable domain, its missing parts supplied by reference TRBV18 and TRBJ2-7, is NAGVMQNPRHLVRRRGQEARLRCSPMKGHSHVYWYRQLPEEGLKFMVYLQKENIIDESGMPKERFSAEFPKEGPSILRIQQVVRGDSAAYFCASSPLEKISHEQYFGPGTRLTVT.

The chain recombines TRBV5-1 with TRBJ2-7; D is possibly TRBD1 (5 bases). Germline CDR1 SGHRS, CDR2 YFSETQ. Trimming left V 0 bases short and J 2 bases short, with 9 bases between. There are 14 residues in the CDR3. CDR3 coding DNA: TGCGCCAGCAGCTTGGCAGGGTCAGCCTACGAGCAGTACTTC. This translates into CASSLAGSAYEQYF. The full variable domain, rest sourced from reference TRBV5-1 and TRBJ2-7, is KAGVTQTPRYLIKTRGQQVTLSCSPISGHRSVSWYQQTPGQGLQFLFEYFSETQRNKGNFPGRFSGRQFSNSRSEMNVSTLELGDSALYLCASSLAGSAYEQYFGPGTRLTVT.

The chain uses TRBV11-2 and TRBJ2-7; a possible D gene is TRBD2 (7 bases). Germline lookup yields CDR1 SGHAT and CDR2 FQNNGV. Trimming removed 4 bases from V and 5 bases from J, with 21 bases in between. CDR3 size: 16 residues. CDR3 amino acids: CASSSTRGASFHEQYF. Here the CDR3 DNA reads TGTGCCAGCAGCTCTACACGGGGGGCTTCATTCCACGAGCAGTACTTC.

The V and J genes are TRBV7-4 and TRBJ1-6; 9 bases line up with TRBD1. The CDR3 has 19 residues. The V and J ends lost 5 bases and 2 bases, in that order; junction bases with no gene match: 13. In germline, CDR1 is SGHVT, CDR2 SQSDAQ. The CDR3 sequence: CASSGPGQGMPTYNSPLHF. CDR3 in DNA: TGTGCCAGCAGCGGACCGGGACAGGGAATGCCGACCTATAATTCACCCCTCCACTTT.

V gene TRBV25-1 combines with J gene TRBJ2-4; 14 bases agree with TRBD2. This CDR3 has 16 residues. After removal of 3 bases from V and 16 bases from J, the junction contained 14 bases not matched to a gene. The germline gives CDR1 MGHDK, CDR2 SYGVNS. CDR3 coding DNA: TGTGCCAGCAGTGAGTCCCGAGGACTAGCGGGAGGAATCTTTTACTTC. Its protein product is CASSESRGLAGGIFYF.

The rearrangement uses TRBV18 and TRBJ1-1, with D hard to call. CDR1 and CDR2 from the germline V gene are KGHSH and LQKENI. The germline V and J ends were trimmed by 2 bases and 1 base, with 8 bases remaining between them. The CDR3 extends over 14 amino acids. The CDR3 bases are TGTGCCAGCTCACCAACTCCTCAGAACACTGAAGCTTTCTTT. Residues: CASSPTPQNTEAFF.

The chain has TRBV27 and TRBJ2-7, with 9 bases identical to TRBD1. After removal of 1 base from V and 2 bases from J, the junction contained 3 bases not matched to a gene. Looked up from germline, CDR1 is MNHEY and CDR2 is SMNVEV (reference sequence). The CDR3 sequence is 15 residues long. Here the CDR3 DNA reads TGTGCCAGCAGTTTATTGGGACAGGGTACCTACGAGCAGTACTTC. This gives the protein CASSLLGQGTYEQYF.

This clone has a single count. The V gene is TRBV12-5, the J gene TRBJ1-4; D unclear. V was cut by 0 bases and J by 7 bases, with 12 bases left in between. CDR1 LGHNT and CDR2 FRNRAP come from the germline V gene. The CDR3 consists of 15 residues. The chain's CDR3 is CASGLVHIGGEKLFF. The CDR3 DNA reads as TGTGCTAGTGGTTTGGTACACATCGGCGGTGAAAAACTGTTTTTT.

Here the CDR3 reads CASSWTENQPQHF. The CDR3 DNA is TGTGCCAGCAGTTGGACAGAAAATCAGCCCCAGCATTTT. V usage is TRBV6-6 and J usage is TRBJ1-5, with D tentatively TRBD1 (6 bases). The germline V gene encodes CDR1 MNHNY and CDR2 SVGAGI (reference sequence). The CDR3 is 13 amino acids. The V end was cut by 4 bases, the J end by 4 bases, with 8 bases between.

Here the CDR3 DNA reads TGCGCCAGCAGCTCGATTCGTGGGCAGGGGGCCGAAGCTTTCTTT. Protein sequence: CASSSIRGQGAEAFF. The chain uses TRBV5-1 and TRBJ1-1; 8 nucleotides agree with TRBD1. CDR3 length: 15 residues. Germline CDR1 is SGHRS and CDR2 is YFSETQ. V lost 3 bases and J lost 8; bases outside the gene matches: 12.

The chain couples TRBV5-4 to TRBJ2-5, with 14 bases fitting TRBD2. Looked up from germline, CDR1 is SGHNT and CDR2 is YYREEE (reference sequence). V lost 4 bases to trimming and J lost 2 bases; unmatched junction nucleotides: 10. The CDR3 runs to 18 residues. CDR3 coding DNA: TGTGCCAGCAGCACCCGACTAGCGGGGGGGCCGGAACAAGAGACCCAGTACTTC. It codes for CASSTRLAGGPEQETQYF.

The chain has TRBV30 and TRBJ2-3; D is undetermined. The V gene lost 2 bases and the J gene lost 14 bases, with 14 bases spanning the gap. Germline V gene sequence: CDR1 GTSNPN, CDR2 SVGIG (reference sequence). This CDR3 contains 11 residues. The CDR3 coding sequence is TGTGCCTGGAGTCTAGGTGGCTTGTGGTATTTT. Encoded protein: CAWSLGGLWYF.

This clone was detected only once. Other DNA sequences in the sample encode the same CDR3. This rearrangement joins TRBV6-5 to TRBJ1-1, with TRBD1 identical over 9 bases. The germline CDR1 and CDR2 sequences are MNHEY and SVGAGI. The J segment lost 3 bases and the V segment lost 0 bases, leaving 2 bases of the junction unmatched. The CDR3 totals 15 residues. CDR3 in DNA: TGTGCCAGCAGTTACTCGAGGACAGGGGACACTGAAGCTTTCTTT. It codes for CASSYSRTGDTEAFF.

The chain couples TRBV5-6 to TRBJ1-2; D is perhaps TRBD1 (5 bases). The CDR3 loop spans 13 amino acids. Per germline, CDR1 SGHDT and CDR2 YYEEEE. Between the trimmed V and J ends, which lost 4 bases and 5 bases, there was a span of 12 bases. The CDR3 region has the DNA TGTGCCAGCAGCCCCGGGACTCAGTATGGCTACACCTTC. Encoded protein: CASSPGTQYGYTF.

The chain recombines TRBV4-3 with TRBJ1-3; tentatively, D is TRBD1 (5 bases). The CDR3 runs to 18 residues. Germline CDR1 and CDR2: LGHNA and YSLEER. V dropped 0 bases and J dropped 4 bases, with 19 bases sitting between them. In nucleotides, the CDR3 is TGCGCCAGCAGCCAAGATAGAGTCCCGAGGACATCGGGAAACACCATATATTTT. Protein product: CASSQDRVPRTSGNTIYF.

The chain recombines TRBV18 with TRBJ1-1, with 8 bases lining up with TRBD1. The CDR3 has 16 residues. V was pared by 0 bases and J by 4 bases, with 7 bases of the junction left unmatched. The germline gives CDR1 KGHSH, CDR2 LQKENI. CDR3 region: CASSPPNPDRGTEAFF. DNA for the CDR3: TGTGCCAGCTCACCACCCAACCCCGACAGGGGCACTGAAGCTTTCTTT.

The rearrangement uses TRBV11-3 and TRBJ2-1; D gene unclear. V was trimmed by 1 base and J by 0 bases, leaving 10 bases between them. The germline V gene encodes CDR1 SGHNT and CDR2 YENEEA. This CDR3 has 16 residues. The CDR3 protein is CASSLGLSSSYNEQFF. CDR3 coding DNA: TGTGCCAGCAGCTTAGGTTTGTCTAGCTCCTACAATGAGCAGTTCTTC.